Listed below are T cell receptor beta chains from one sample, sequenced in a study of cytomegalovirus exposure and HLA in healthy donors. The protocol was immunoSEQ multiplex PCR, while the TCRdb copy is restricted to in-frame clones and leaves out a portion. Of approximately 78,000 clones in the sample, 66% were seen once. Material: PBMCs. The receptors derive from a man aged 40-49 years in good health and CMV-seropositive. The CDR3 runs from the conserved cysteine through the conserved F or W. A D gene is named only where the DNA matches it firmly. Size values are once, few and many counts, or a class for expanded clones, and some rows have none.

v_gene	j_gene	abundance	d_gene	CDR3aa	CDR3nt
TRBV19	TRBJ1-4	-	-	CASTRGTNEKLFF	TGTGCCAGTACCCGAGGGACTAATGAAAAACTGTTTTTT
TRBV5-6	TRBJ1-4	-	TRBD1	CASSLGTVNEKLFF	TGTGCCAGCAGCCTCGGGACAGTTAATGAAAAACTGTTTTTT
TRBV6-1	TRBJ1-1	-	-	CASSGQTRNTEAFF	TGTGCCAGCAGTGGACAGACAAGGAACACTGAAGCTTTCTTT
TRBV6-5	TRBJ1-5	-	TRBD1	CASKADRGLGQPQHF	TGTGCCAGCAAGGCGGACAGGGGGCTCGGTCAGCCCCAGCATTTT
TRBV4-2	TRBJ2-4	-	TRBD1	CASSYGTDRRDIQYF	TGTGCCAGCAGCTACGGGACAGACCGTCGGGACATTCAGTACTTC
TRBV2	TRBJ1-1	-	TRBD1	CASSEQGARTEAFF	TGTGCCAGCAGTGAACAGGGGGCGCGTACTGAAGCTTTCTTT
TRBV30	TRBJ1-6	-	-	CAWRRPRSSYNSPLHF	TGTGCCTGGAGGCGACCGAGGAGCTCCTATAATTCACCCCTCCACTTT
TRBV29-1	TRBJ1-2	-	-	CSVSETGDYGYTF	TGCAGCGTTTCCGAGACAGGAGACTATGGCTACACCTTC
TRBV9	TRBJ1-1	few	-	CASSAPVLAMNTEAFF	TGTGCCAGCAGCGCCCCCGTCTTAGCCATGAACACTGAAGCTTTCTTT
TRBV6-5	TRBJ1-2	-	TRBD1	CASSYNRQGAAGYTF	TGTGCCAGCAGTTACAACAGACAGGGGGCTGCTGGCTACACCTTC
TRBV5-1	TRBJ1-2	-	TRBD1	CASSSMTGKDGYTF	TGCGCCAGCAGCTCGATGACAGGGAAGGATGGCTACACCTTC
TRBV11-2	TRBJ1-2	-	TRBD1	CASSLYRGGNYGYTF	TGTGCCAGCAGCTTATACAGGGGCGGGAACTATGGCTACACCTTC
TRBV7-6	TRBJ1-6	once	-	CASSLNEDSNSPLHF	TGTGCCAGCAGCTTAAATGAGGACAGTAATTCACCCCTCCACTTT
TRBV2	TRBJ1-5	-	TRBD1	CASSRDRGNQPQHF	TGTGCCAGCAGTCGGGACAGGGGCAATCAGCCCCAGCATTTT
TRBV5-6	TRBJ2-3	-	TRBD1	CASSTGQGWDDTQYF	TGTGCCAGCAGCACCGGACAGGGGTGGGATGATACGCAGTATTTT
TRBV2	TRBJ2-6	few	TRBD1	CASRDPGTGVPASGANVLTF	TGTGCCAGCAGGGATCCCGGGACAGGGGTCCCCGCTTCTGGGGCCAACGTCCTGACTTTC
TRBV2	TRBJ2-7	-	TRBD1	CASSAGTGNYEQYF	TGTGCCAGCAGCGCCGGGACAGGGAACTACGAGCAGTACTTC
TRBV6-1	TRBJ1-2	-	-	CASSEAPLQGGYTF	TGTGCCAGCAGTGAAGCGCCTTTACAGGGAGGCTACACCTTC
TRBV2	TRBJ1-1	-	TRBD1	CASSGKDREYTEAFF	TGTGCCAGCAGTGGCAAGGACAGGGAGTACACTGAAGCTTTCTTT
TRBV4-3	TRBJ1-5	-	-	CASSQAAGDQPQHF	TGCGCCAGCAGCCAAGCCGCGGGAGATCAGCCCCAGCATTTT
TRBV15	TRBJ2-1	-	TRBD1	CATSIYSQGDTYNEQFF	TGTGCCACCAGCATCTACTCCCAGGGGGACACCTACAATGAGCAGTTCTTC
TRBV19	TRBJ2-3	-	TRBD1	CASSLGTGGTDTQYF	TGTGCCAGTAGTCTCGGGACAGGGGGCACAGATACGCAGTATTTT
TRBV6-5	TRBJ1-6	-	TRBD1	CASATGEGSPLHF	TGTGCCAGCGCGACAGGGGAAGGTTCACCCCTCCACTTT
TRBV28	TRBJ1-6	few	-	CASSLISRPLHF	TGTGCCAGCAGTTTAATTAGCAGACCCCTCCACTTT
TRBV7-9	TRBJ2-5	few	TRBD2	CASSLSSGARGTQYF	TGTGCCAGCAGCTTGTCTAGCGGGGCTCGAGGGACCCAGTACTTC
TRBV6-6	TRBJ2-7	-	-	CASRTAYEQYF	TGTGCCAGCAGAACAGCCTACGAGCAGTACTTC
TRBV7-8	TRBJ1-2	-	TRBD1	CASSSGTAYGYTF	TGTGCCAGCAGCTCCGGGACAGCCTATGGCTACACCTTC
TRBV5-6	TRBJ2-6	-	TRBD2	CASSLAGGRNVLTF	TGTGCCAGCAGCTTGGCCGGGGGGAGGAACGTCCTGACTTTC
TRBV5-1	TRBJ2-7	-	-	CASRRDILNEQYF	TGCGCCAGCAGAAGGGACATTCTAAACGAGCAGTACTTC
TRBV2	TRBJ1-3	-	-	CASSAPGRASGNTIYF	TGTGCCAGCAGTGCCCCTGGCAGGGCCTCTGGAAACACCATATATTTT
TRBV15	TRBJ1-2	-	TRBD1	CATSDGTDYGYTF	TGTGCCACCAGCGACGGGACAGACTATGGCTACACCTTC
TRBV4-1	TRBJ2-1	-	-	CASSHPGTEQFF	TGCGCCAGCAGCCACCCGGGAACGGAGCAGTTCTTC
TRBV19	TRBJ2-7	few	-	CASSIVEGSYEQYF	TGTGCCAGTAGTATTGTGGAGGGCTCCTACGAGCAGTACTTC
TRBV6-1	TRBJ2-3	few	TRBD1	CASLDRVLTDTQYF	TGTGCCAGCCTAGACAGGGTACTCACAGATACGCAGTATTTT
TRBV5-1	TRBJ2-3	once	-	CASSISGTDTQYF	TGCGCCAGCAGCATCTCCGGCACAGATACGCAGTATTTT
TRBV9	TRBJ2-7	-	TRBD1	CASSVGAGGTSSYEQYF	TGTGCCAGCAGCGTAGGGGCAGGGGGAACGAGCTCCTACGAGCAGTACTTC
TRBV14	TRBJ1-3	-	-	CASSQDFQSGNTIYF	TGTGCCAGCAGCCAAGATTTTCAGTCCGGAAACACCATATATTTT
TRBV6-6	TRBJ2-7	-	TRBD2	CASSPGTSSYEQYF	TGTGCCAGCAGCCCCGGGACTAGCTCTTACGAGCAGTACTTC
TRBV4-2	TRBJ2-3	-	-	CASSPAVGADTDTQYF	TGTGCCAGCAGCCCGGCCGTGGGGGCGGATACAGATACGCAGTATTTT
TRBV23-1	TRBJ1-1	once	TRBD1	CASSQSGGQGTTEAFF	TGCGCCAGCAGTCAATCGGGGGGACAGGGGACCACTGAAGCTTTCTTT
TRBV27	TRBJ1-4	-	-	CASSLRTVPNEKLFF	TGTGCCAGCAGTTTAAGGACAGTTCCAAATGAAAAACTGTTTTTT
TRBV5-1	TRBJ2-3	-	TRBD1	CASSAGQGGGVGADTQYF	TGCGCCAGCAGCGCGGGACAGGGAGGTGGCGTTGGCGCAGATACGCAGTATTTT
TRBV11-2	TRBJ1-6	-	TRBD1	CASSLDWTGGSPLHF	TGTGCCAGCAGCTTAGATTGGACAGGGGGTTCACCCCTCCACTTT
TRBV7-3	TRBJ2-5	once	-	CASSLNTQETQYF	TGTGCCAGCAGCTTAAACACGCAAGAGACCCAGTACTTC
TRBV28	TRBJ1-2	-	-	CASSLGGSGYTF	TGTGCCAGCAGTTTAGGAGGGTCCGGCTACACCTTC
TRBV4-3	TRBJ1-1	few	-	CASSQIRNTEAFF	TGCGCCAGCAGCCAAATTAGGAACACTGAAGCTTTCTTT
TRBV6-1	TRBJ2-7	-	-	CASTLDSAHYEQYF	TGTGCCAGCACCTTGGACAGCGCCCACTACGAGCAGTACTTC
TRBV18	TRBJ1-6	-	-	CASSPLTGPNSPLHF	TGTGCCAGCTCACCACTTACAGGCCCGAATTCCCCCCTCCACTTT
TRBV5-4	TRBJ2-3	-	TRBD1	CASSLPERDRGTYF	TGTGCCAGCAGCCTCCCAGAGAGGGACAGGGGCACGTATTTT
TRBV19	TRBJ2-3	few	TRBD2	CASRGTSGGHTQYF	TGTGCCAGTAGGGGGACTAGCGGGGGCCATACGCAGTATTTT
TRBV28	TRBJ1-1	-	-	CASRSSQGMNTEAFF	TGTGCCAGCAGATCGAGCCAGGGGATGAACACTGAAGCTTTCTTT
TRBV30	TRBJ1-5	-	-	CAWSKGYSNQPQHF	TGTGCCTGGAGTAAGGGGTATAGCAATCAGCCCCAGCATTTT
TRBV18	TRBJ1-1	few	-	CASSPSPGTEAFF	TGTGCCAGCTCACCCTCCCCGGGAACTGAAGCTTTCTTT
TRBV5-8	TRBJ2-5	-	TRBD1	CASSSRQGSGETQYF	TGTGCCAGCAGCTCAAGACAGGGGTCAGGGGAGACCCAGTACTTC
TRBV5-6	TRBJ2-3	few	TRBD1	CASSAGTGGRGTDTQYF	TGTGCCAGCAGCGCAGGAACAGGGGGCAGGGGGACAGATACGCAGTATTTT